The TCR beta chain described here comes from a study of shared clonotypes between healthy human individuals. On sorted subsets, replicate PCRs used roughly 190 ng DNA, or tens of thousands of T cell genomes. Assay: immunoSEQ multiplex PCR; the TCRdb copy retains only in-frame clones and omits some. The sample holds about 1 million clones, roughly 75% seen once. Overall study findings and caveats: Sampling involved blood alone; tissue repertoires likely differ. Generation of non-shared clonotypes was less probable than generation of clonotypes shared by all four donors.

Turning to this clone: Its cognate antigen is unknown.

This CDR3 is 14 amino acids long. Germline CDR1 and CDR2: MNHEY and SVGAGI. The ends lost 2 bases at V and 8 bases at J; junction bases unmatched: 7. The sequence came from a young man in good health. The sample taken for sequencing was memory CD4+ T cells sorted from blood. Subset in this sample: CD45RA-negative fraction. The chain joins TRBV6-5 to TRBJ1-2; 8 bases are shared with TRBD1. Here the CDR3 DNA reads TGTGCCAGCAGTTACGCGGACAGGGTAGAGGGCTACACCTTC. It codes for CASSYADRVEGYTF.